Below, 24 T cell receptor beta chains from the same sample are listed, as sequenced in a study of blood T cells in healthy people across ages. With a J-beta primer mix and a sample-barcoded 5' primer, a second PCR ran about 6 to 11 cycles. TCRdb ran MiXCR on the 5' RACE reads and lists one entry per CDR3 protein. The sample consists of 1.8 million or so distinct CDR3 sequences, about two fifths of them appearing once. Material for sequencing was blood. The receptors were gathered from a human donor in good health.

CDR3 region: CASNNPGTANYGYTF. CDR3 bases: TGCGCCAGCAACAACCCCGGGACAGCTAACTATGGCTACACCTTC. This sequence joins TRBV5-1 and TRBJ1-2; 7 bases are a match to TRBD1. The CDR3 length is 15 residues. With 6 bases clipped from V and 0 bases from J, the junction kept 8 bases outside the gene matches. The germline V gene encodes CDR1 SGHRS and CDR2 YFSETQ.

The chain uses TRBV7-8 and TRBJ2-7, with 7 bases identical to TRBD1. This CDR3 has 16 amino acids. V lost 5 bases to trimming and J lost 3 bases; unmatched junction nucleotides: 13. CDR1 and CDR2 (germline): SGHVS, FQNEAQ. CDR3 sequence: CASSLHRDRKIYEQYF. Written as DNA, the CDR3 is TGTGCCAGCAGCCTCCACCGGGACAGAAAAATCTACGAGCAGTACTTC.

V usage is TRBV4-3 and J usage is TRBJ1-5; TRBD1 is a possible D gene (6 bases). The CDR3 spans 15 residues. V lost 2 bases, J lost 3 bases, and 11 bases lay in between. CDR1 and CDR2 from the germline V gene are LGHNA and YSLEER. CDR3 coding DNA: TGCGCCAGCAGCCAACTGACAGGACCCAATCAGCCCCAGCATTTT. Encoded protein: CASSQLTGPNQPQHF.

This clonotype appeared a few times. The CDR3 spells CASSLAMSSYEQYF. The CDR3 DNA follows: TGCGCCAGCAGCTTGGCCATGAGCTCCTACGAGCAGTACTTC. The chain is built from TRBV5-1 and TRBJ2-7, with D unclear. The germline gives CDR1 SGHRS, CDR2 YFSETQ. This CDR3 spans 14 amino acids. Trimming shortened V by 0 bases and J by 0 bases, and 7 bases separated the two germline ends. The variable domain in full, with the rest retrieved from reference TRBV5-1 and TRBJ2-7, is KAGVTQTPRYLIKTRGQQVTLSCSPISGHRSVSWYQQTPGQGLQFLFEYFSETQRNKGNFPGRFSGRQFSNSRSEMNVSTLELGDSALYLCASSLAMSSYEQYFGPGTRLTVT.

This clonotype was observed many times. CDR3 region: CASSLGFQTPNEKLFF. The CDR3 DNA follows: TGTGCCAGCAGCTTAGGGTTTCAGACTCCTAATGAAAAACTGTTTTTT. The chain links TRBV7-2 to TRBJ1-4; D is unclear. Trimming removed 1 base from V and 3 bases from J, with 12 bases in between. The CDR3 covers 16 residues. Germline V CDR1 and CDR2: SGHTA, FQGNSA.

This rearrangement joins TRBV7-9 to TRBJ1-5; 9 bases are a match to TRBD1. Trimming cost V 5 bases and J 3 bases; bases outside gene matches: 2. The CDR3 spans 14 residues. Germline V gives CDR1 SEHNR, CDR2 FQNEAQ (reference sequence). DNA of the CDR3: TGTGCCAGCAGCGACAGGGGGGACAATCAGCCCCAGCATTTT. This translates into CASSDRGDNQPQHF.

Ten or more counts support this clonotype. This chain connects TRBV5-1 to TRBJ1-2; 8 positions match TRBD1. V dropped 3 bases and J dropped 2; count of bases not matched to a gene: 3. This CDR3 comprises 14 residues. Germline CDR1 reads SGHRS; CDR2 reads YFSETQ. CDR3 protein: CASSSRTGNYGYTF. CDR3 nucleotide sequence: TGCGCCAGCAGCTCAAGGACAGGGAACTATGGCTACACCTTC.

CDR3 protein: CASSTRQGPTPSSYNEQFF. The DNA for the CDR3 is TGTGCCAGCAGCACCCGACAGGGCCCTACCCCGAGCTCCTACAATGAGCAGTTCTTC. The chain is built from TRBV13 and TRBJ2-1, with 7 bases identical to TRBD1. Germline loops: CDR1 PRHDT, CDR2 FYEKMQ (reference sequence). This CDR3 has 19 residues. J gave up 0 bases and V 5 bases, and 16 bases lay outside the gene matches.

J is TRBJ2-1 and V is TRBV6-1; 10 bases agree with TRBD1. The CDR3 has 15 residues. The V gene's germline CDR1 is MNHNS and CDR2 SASEGT. V dropped 6 bases and J dropped 13; count of bases not matched to a gene: 15. The CDR3 DNA sequence: TGTGCCAGCAGCTCTATACCGGGACAGGGGTCGCACCAGTTCTTC. This sequence encodes CASSSIPGQGSHQFF.

This clonotype occurred a few times. The chain couples TRBV20-1 to TRBJ2-7, with TRBD2 matching over 9 bases. Germline trimming cut 1 base from V and 0 bases from J; bases unmatched to any gene: 7. Germline V gene sequence: CDR1 DFQATT, CDR2 SNEGSKA (reference sequence). The CDR3 has 16 residues. The CDR3 region has the DNA TGCAGTGCTAGAGGATTAGCGGGGGCCTCCTCCTACGAGCAGTACTTC. This encodes CSARGLAGASSYEQYF.

This clonotype was observed a handful of times. The chain has TRBV20-1 and TRBJ2-3; possibly TRBD2 for D (8 bases). Germline CDR1 reads DFQATT; CDR2 reads SNEGSKA (reference sequence). The CDR3 sequence is 15 residues long. Trimming pared 0 bases from V and 5 bases from J, leaving 15 bases between. In nucleotides, the CDR3 is TGCAGTGCTAGAGATCGCGGGGGGACAGAAGATACGCAGTATTTT. Residues: CSARDRGGTEDTQYF.

This clonotype came up a few times. This chain joins TRBV6-2 or TRBV6-3 and TRBJ2-5, with D perhaps matching TRBD1 (5 bases). V was trimmed by 5 bases and J by 2 bases, leaving 15 bases between them. Germline V gene lookup returns CDR1 MNHEY and CDR2 SVGEGT. CDR3 length: 15 residues. For the CDR3, the DNA is TGTGCCAGCAGTCCTCAGGACATCCTTCAAGAGACCCAGTACTTC. This translates into CASSPQDILQETQYF.

The CDR3 sequence: CASSLIDGEQYF. CDR3 nucleotide sequence: TGTGCCAGCAGTTTAATAGACGGCGAGCAGTACTTC. The chain employs TRBV12-3 or TRBV12-4 and TRBJ2-4; D is ambiguous. The DNA end is a closer match to TRBJ2-7, so the J assignment may be wrong. The CDR3 covers 12 residues.

This clonotype was seen only a few times. This chain uses TRBV9 with TRBJ1-1; the D gene is possibly TRBD1 (6 bases). V was cut by 0 bases and J by 6 bases, with 12 bases left in between. CDR3 length equals 14 residues. Germline V gene lookup returns CDR1 SGDLS and CDR2 YYNGEE. CDR3 amino acids: CASSVGGGAPEAFF. The CDR3 region has the DNA TGTGCCAGCAGCGTAGGGGGGGGCGCCCCTGAAGCTTTCTTT. Full variable domain (missing parts from reference TRBV9 and TRBJ1-1): DSGVTQTPKHLITATGQRVTLRCSPRSGDLSVYWYQQSLDQGLQFLIQYYNGEERAKGNILERFSAQQFPDLHSELNLSSLELGDSALYFCASSVGGGAPEAFFGQGTRLTVV.

This clonotype was counted only a few times. The chain joins TRBV6-2 or TRBV6-3 to TRBJ1-4; no firm D call. Germline assignment: CDR1 MNHEY and CDR2 SVGEGT. The V end lost 2 bases, the J end lost 7 bases, and 11 bases lay between the germline ends. There are 14 residues in the CDR3. CDR3 bases: TGTGCCAGCAGTTACGTGGGCATTGGTGAAAAACTGTTTTTT. Translated, it gives CASSYVGIGEKLFF.

In this sample, this clonotype turned up a few times. The chain has TRBV28 and TRBJ2-1; 11 bases agree with TRBD2. CDR3 length equals 14 residues. V was clipped by 7 bases and J by 7 bases; unmatched bases: 6. Germline V gene data show CDR1 as MDHEN and CDR2 as SYDVKM. The CDR3 region is CASNLAGGSNEQFF. CDR3 sequence (DNA): TGTGCCAGCAATCTAGCGGGGGGCAGTAATGAGCAGTTCTTC.

This clonotype was seen at least ten times. J is TRBJ2-7 and V is TRBV27, with a tentative D call TRBD2 (5 bases). This CDR3 is 13 amino acids long. V lost 4 bases and J lost 2, with 9 bases in between. The germline V gene encodes CDR1 MNHEY and CDR2 SMNVEV (reference sequence). The CDR3 sequence: CASSSGSTYEQYF. DNA for the CDR3: TGTGCCAGCAGTTCGGGGAGTACCTACGAGCAGTACTTC.

A note on this clonotype: The junction differs from germline at one of its ends, possibly a read error. The genes are TRBV7-9 and TRBJ2-1; 11 bases are shared with TRBD2. This CDR3 is 16 amino acids long. In germline, CDR1 is SEHNR, CDR2 FQNEAQ (reference sequence). The CDR3 DNA follows: TGTGCCAGCAGGTTAGCGGGGGGGCTCTCCTACAATGAGCAGTTCTTC. Translation: CASRLAGGLSYNEQFF.

The chain has TRBV18 and TRBJ2-6; the D gene is possibly TRBD1 (5 bases). CDR1 and CDR2 (germline): KGHSH, LQKENI. Trimming removed 2 bases from V and 7 bases from J, with 15 bases in between. This CDR3 is built from 16 residues. The CDR3, as DNA: TGTGCCAGCTCACCATCAATTAGGGGATCAGCCAACGTCCTGACTTTC. Its protein is CASSPSIRGSANVLTF.

The V call is TRBV28, the J call TRBJ2-1, with D hard to call. The CDR3 has 15 amino acids. V shed 2 bases and J shed 3 bases, with 11 bases lying between them. CDR1 and CDR2 from the germline V gene are MDHEN and SYDVKM. DNA for the CDR3: TGTGCCAGCAGTTTAGGGTACAGCAACTACAATGAGCAGTTCTTC. It yields the protein CASSLGYSNYNEQFF.

This clonotype showed up just a few times. The chain recombines TRBV5-1 with TRBJ2-7, with D perhaps matching TRBD1 (5 bases). Trimming left V 6 bases short and J 0 bases short, with 13 bases between. This CDR3 contains 14 residues. Germline V gene data show CDR1 as SGHRS and CDR2 as YFSETQ. The CDR3 DNA reads as TGCGCCAGCACCCAGATTGGGGCCTCCTACGAGCAGTACTTC. It encodes CASTQIGASYEQYF.

In this sample, this clonotype turned up a few times. The chain has TRBV29-1 and TRBJ2-7, with no clear D. Deletions cut 0 bases from V and 0 bases from J, with 6 bases between. Germline-derived CDR1 and CDR2 are SQVTM and ANQGSEA. This CDR3 comprises 13 residues. CDR3 loop: CSVEEENSYEQYF. CDR3 nucleotides: TGCAGCGTTGAAGAGGAGAACTCCTACGAGCAGTACTTC.

The CDR3 DNA sequence: TGCAGCGTTGGGTTGGGCGTGAACACTGAAGCTTTCTTT. This gives the protein CSVGLGVNTEAFF. The rearrangement links TRBV29-1 to TRBJ1-1, with D uncertain. Germline-derived CDR1 and CDR2 are SQVTM and ANQGSEA. V dropped 4 bases and J dropped 0 bases, with 9 bases sitting between them. The CDR3 sequence is 13 residues long.

This clonotype was seen repeatedly, ten times or more. The chain employs TRBV2 and TRBJ2-1; 7 nucleotides align to TRBD1. CDR1 is SNHLY and CDR2 is FYNNEI in the germline V gene. J was trimmed by 7 bases and V by 2 bases; bases with no gene match: 8. This CDR3 comprises 15 residues. CDR3 protein: CASSETGQFSNEQFF. The CDR3 nucleotides are TGTGCCAGCAGTGAAACGGGACAGTTCTCGAATGAGCAGTTCTTC.